Sequencing of this T cell receptor (beta chain) was carried out in a study of blood T cell repertoires in COVID-19. This clone was counted between two and nine times. Germline CDR1 is KGHSH and CDR2 is LQKENI. The V and J ends lost 0 bases and 5 bases respectively, with 10 bases between them. The CDR3 length is 14 residues. This table comes from immunoSEQ multiplex PCR, and its TCRdb copy is limited to in-frame clones, with some not included. The sample shows around 200,000 clones, about 86% of them seen only once. The chain couples TRBV18 to TRBJ1-1; no clear D gene. The TCR was taken from a man aged 55 to 70 who had recovered from COVID-19. Source material: peripheral blood. This chain's CDR3 is CASSPPAGSTEAFF. As DNA, the CDR3 is TGTGCCAGCTCACCACCGGCAGGTAGTACTGAAGCTTTCTTT.